Listed here are 23 T cell receptor beta chains from one sample, sequenced in a study of blood T cells in healthy people across ages. The authors ran a second PCR of about 7 to 12 cycles using a sample-barcoded 5' primer and a J-beta primer mix. Each CDR3 protein is one row after TCRdb ran MiXCR on the 5' RACE reads. The repertoire consists of some 1.5 million distinct CDR3 sequences, with about 28% occurring once and the leading ten covering approximately 7.7%. Sequencing used blood. These receptors all come from a woman aged 25 to 45 in good health.

This clonotype was seen more than once but under ten times. The V call is TRBV3-1, the J call TRBJ2-3; TRBD1 matches 9 bases. CDR3 length equals 17 residues. The V gene's germline CDR1 is LGHDT and CDR2 YNNKEL (reference sequence). The V and J ends lost 4 bases and 5 bases, in that order; junction bases with no gene match: 13. The CDR3: CASSRSTGQGGLDTQYF. The CDR3 DNA reads TGTGCCAGCAGCCGTTCGACGGGACAGGGAGGGTTAGATACGCAGTATTTT.

The CDR3 DNA sequence: TGTGCCAGCAGACTTACTAGCACGGGCACCGGGGAGCTGTTTTTT. Protein product: CASRLTSTGTGELFF. The chain combines TRBV28 with TRBJ2-2; the D gene is possibly TRBD2 (6 bases). Trimming took 6 bases from V and 4 from J, leaving 15 bases between them. The V gene's germline CDR1 is MDHEN and CDR2 SYDVKM. CDR3 size: 15 residues.

The J gene is TRBJ2-3, the V gene TRBV5-1, with 7 bases that match TRBD2. Losses at the gene ends were 4 bases for V and 1 base for J; bases not matched to a gene: 9. The CDR3 extends over 16 amino acids. Germline V gives CDR1 SGHRS, CDR2 YFSETQ. The CDR3 protein is CASSLRRAGGTDTQYF. The DNA of the CDR3 is TGCGCCAGCAGCCTCAGGCGGGCGGGGGGCACAGATACGCAGTATTTT. Together with reference TRBV5-1 and TRBJ2-3, the CDR3 gives the full variable domain: KAGVTQTPRYLIKTRGQQVTLSCSPISGHRSVSWYQQTPGQGLQFLFEYFSETQRNKGNFPGRFSGRQFSNSRSEMNVSTLELGDSALYLCASSLRRAGGTDTQYFGPGTRLTVL.

The J gene is TRBJ2-4, the V gene TRBV18; D gene unclear. Trimming pared 2 bases from V and 4 bases from J, leaving 15 bases between. The germline CDR1 and CDR2 sequences are KGHSH and LQKENI. This CDR3 spans 16 amino acids. CDR3 sequence: CASSPNRPSSKNIQYF. The DNA of the CDR3 is TGTGCCAGCTCACCAAACAGACCATCTAGTAAAAACATTCAGTACTTC.

V usage is TRBV29-1 and J usage is TRBJ2-3; D gene ambiguous. Germline V gives CDR1 SQVTM, CDR2 ANQGSEA. The CDR3 is 13 residues long. V was trimmed by 4 bases and J by 0 bases, leaving 8 bases between them. CDR3 region: CSVGVRSTDTQYF. The CDR3 region has the DNA TGCAGCGTTGGGGTTCGGAGCACAGATACGCAGTATTTT.

This clonotype was found many times. The chain recombines TRBV27 with TRBJ2-5; 7 nucleotides agree with TRBD2. The V gene end was trimmed by 2 bases and the J gene end by 5 bases; junction bases not matched to a gene: 8. The CDR3 loop spans 15 amino acids. Germline assignment: CDR1 MNHEY and CDR2 SMNVEV (reference sequence). For the CDR3, the DNA is TGTGCCAGCAGTTTAGTGGGGGGGATTGGGGAGACCCAGTACTTC. Translating gives CASSLVGGIGETQYF.

The V and J genes are TRBV5-1 and TRBJ1-5; 7 positions match TRBD1. Germline V gene data show CDR1 as SGHRS and CDR2 as YFSETQ. Trimming removed 2 bases from V and 2 bases from J; junction bases left unmatched: 4. This CDR3 has 15 residues. The CDR3 DNA sequence: TGCGCCAGCAGCTTACAGGGGATGGGCAATCAGCCCCAGCATTTT. Encoded protein: CASSLQGMGNQPQHF.

The chain employs TRBV7-7 and TRBJ2-5; perhaps TRBD2 as D (6 bases). Trimming removed 4 bases at V and 10 bases at J, with 13 bases between. CDR3 length equals 12 residues. CDR1 and CDR2 (germline): SSHAT, FNYEAQ (reference sequence). CDR3 amino acids: CASSSGAGGQYF. In DNA, the CDR3 is TGTGCCAGCAGCTCAGGAGCCGGGGGCCAGTACTTC. The full variable domain, completed using reference TRBV7-7 and TRBJ2-5, is GAGVSQSPRYKVTKRGQDVTLRCDPISSHATLYWYQQALGQGPEFLTYFNYEAQPDKSGLPSDRFSAERPEGSISTLTIQRTEQRDSAMYRCASSSGAGGQYFGPGTRLLVL.

Only a few counts were recorded for this clonotype. This chain joins TRBV6-1 and TRBJ1-1; D call uncertain. V was shortened by 5 bases and J by 10 bases, with 14 bases between the two germline ends. The germline CDR1 and CDR2 sequences are MNHNS and SASEGT. This CDR3 is built from 12 residues. The CDR3 DNA sequence: TGTGCCAGCAGTTGGAGGGAGCCTAGAGCTTTCTTT. The encoded protein is CASSWREPRAFF.

The chain recombines TRBV6-5 with TRBJ2-7, with 10 bases matching TRBD1. V lost 5 bases and J lost 4; bases outside the gene matches: 8. This CDR3 spans 15 amino acids. Germline CDR1 reads MNHEY; CDR2 reads SVGAGI. CDR3 DNA sequence: TGTGCCAGCAGTCCCGGGACAGGGGTTATGTACGAGCAGTACTTC. This gives the protein CASSPGTGVMYEQYF.

The chain links TRBV5-1 to TRBJ2-3, with D perhaps matching TRBD2 (6 bases). V was clipped by 2 bases and J by 5 bases, with 15 bases between them. The CDR3 covers 15 residues. Germline loops: CDR1 SGHRS, CDR2 YFSETQ. The CDR3 loop is CASSFGDWGRDTQYF. DNA for the CDR3: TGCGCCAGCAGCTTCGGGGACTGGGGTAGAGATACGCAGTATTTT.

This clonotype was found a few times. The gene calls are TRBV6-6 and TRBJ1-6; D may be TRBD1 (6 bases). CDR3 length: 14 residues. Germline values: CDR1 MNHNY, CDR2 SVGAGI (reference sequence). V was cut by 7 bases and J by 10 bases, with 17 bases left in between. The CDR3 here is CASNGGRLGSPLHF. Written as DNA, the CDR3 is TGTGCCAGCAACGGGGGGCGCTTAGGATCACCCCTCCACTTT.

Of note for this clonotype: A read error is possible here, since a much larger clone lies one base away. J is TRBJ2-7 and V is TRBV4-3; the match to TRBD1 covers 10 bases. V gave up 3 bases and J gave up 3 bases; unmatched junction bases: 5. The CDR3 has 15 residues. Germline lookup yields CDR1 LGHNA and CDR2 YSLEER. CDR3 coding DNA: TGCGCCAGCAGCCAGCGGGACAGGGGCTGCTACGAGCAGTACTTC. It translates to CASSQRDRGCYEQYF.

This clonotype was counted ten times or more. The gene calls are TRBV5-4 and TRBJ2-7, with D hard to call. This CDR3 is 14 amino acids long. V was cut by 4 bases and J by 0 bases, with 11 bases left in between. Germline V gene data show CDR1 as SGHNT and CDR2 as YYREEE (reference sequence). This CDR3 is CASSRIRDSYEQYF. The CDR3 region has the DNA TGTGCCAGCAGCCGTATTAGGGACTCCTACGAGCAGTACTTC.

The chain uses TRBV20-1 and TRBJ2-7; perhaps TRBD2 as D (5 bases). This CDR3 spans 16 amino acids. In germline, CDR1 is DFQATT, CDR2 SNEGSKA (reference sequence). The V and J ends lost 0 bases and 4 bases respectively, with 19 bases between them. In DNA form, the CDR3 reads TGCAGTGCTAGAGATACGACGTGGGAGCCGAAGTACGAGCAGTACTTC. This gives the protein CSARDTTWEPKYEQYF.

In regard to this clonotype: The junction departs from germline at one end; a sequencing error may be responsible. The chain recombines TRBV5-1 with TRBJ2-7; 9 bases agree with TRBD1. The J call may be faulty, since TRBJ2-1 better matches the DNA end. Germline V gene lookup returns CDR1 SGHRS and CDR2 YFSETQ. The CDR3 runs 14 residues. CDR3 sequence reads: CASSWDRAGNAQFF. The DNA of the CDR3 is TGCGCCAGCAGCTGGGACAGGGCGGGCAATGCGCAGTTCTTC.

This clonotype was picked up a small number of times. The rearrangement joins TRBV29-1 to TRBJ2-7; TRBD1 matches 7 bases. Germline CDR1 is SQVTM and CDR2 is ANQGSEA. The CDR3 consists of 13 residues. Germline trimming cut 8 bases from V and 2 bases from J; bases unmatched to any gene: 9. CDR3 sequence reads: CSSSTGPTYEQYF. The CDR3 bases are TGCAGCTCTTCGACAGGGCCTACCTACGAGCAGTACTTC.

This clonotype was recorded at least ten times. The chain uses TRBV20-1 and TRBJ2-7, with 8 bases identical to TRBD2. This CDR3 comprises 16 residues. The V gene's germline CDR1 is DFQATT and CDR2 SNEGSKA (reference sequence). Trimming at V came to 2 bases and at J to 2 bases, leaving 11 bases not matched to a gene. The DNA of the CDR3 is TGCAGTGCTAGACCGCGGGGCGGGAGGTCAGCCTACGAGCAGTACTTC. Translated, it gives CSARPRGGRSAYEQYF.

J is TRBJ2-2 and V is TRBV7-3, with D unclear. Trimming removed 5 bases at V and 2 bases at J, with 9 bases between. The germline CDR1 and CDR2 sequences are SGHTA and FQGTGA. The CDR3 sequence is 14 residues long. CDR3 in amino acids: CASSQSGNTGELFF. CDR3 DNA: TGTGCCAGCAGCCAATCAGGAAACACCGGGGAGCTGTTTTTT.

At least ten counts were recorded for this clonotype. This chain connects TRBV5-1 to TRBJ1-2; tentatively, D is TRBD1 (5 bases). The CDR3 has 11 residues. Germline V CDR1 and CDR2: SGHRS, YFSETQ. Trimming stripped 5 bases from V and 8 bases from J, with 10 bases between. The CDR3: CASRSGYGYTF. Here the CDR3 DNA reads TGCGCCAGCAGATCAGGGTACGGCTACACCTTC.

The chain combines TRBV5-1 with TRBJ2-2; perhaps TRBD1 as D (5 bases). Trimming cost V 0 bases and J 0 bases, with 9 bases left between them. Per the germline V gene, CDR1 is SGHRS and CDR2 is YFSETQ. This CDR3 comprises 16 residues. The DNA of the CDR3 is TGCGCCAGCAGCTTGGCCGGACACACGAACACCGGGGAGCTGTTTTTT. It specifies CASSLAGHTNTGELFF.

This clonotype has just one count. Possible read error: a much larger clone is one base away. V is TRBV7-3 and J is TRBJ2-3, with D hard to call. Germline lookup yields CDR1 SGHTA and CDR2 FQGTGA. The CDR3 has 15 amino acids. The CDR3 region has the DNA TGTGCCAGCAGCCCCCACCTGGGGTACACAGATACGCGGTATTTT. It codes for CASSPHLGYTDTRYF. The variable domain in full, with the rest retrieved from reference TRBV7-3 and TRBJ2-3, is GAGVSQTPSNKVTEKGKYVELRCDPISGHTALYWYRQSLGQGPEFLIYFQGTGAADDSGLPNDRFFAVRPEGSVSTLKIQRTERGDSAVYLCASSPHLGYTDTRYFGPGTRLTVL.

As to this clonotype: One end of the junction varies from germline; a read error may be responsible. V gene TRBV6-5 combines with J gene TRBJ1-3; D gene ambiguous. The CDR3 length is 14 residues. Germline V gene sequence: CDR1 MNHEY, CDR2 SVGAGI. The DNA of the CDR3 is TGTGCCGGCAGACCGGGGTCGGTTGGAAACACCATATATTTT. Translation: CAGRPGSVGNTIYF.